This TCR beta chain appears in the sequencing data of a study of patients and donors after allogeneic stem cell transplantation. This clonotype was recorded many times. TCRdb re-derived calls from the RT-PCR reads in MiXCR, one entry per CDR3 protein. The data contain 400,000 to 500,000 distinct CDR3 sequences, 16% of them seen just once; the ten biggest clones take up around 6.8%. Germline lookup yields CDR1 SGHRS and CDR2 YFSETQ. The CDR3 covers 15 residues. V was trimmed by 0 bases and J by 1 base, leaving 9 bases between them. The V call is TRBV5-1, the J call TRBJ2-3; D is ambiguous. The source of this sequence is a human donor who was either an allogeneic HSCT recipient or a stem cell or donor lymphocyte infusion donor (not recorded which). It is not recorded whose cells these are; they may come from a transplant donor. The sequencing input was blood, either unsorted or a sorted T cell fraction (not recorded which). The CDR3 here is CASSLEASRTDTQYF. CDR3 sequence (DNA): TGCGCCAGCAGCTTGGAAGCGAGCCGCACAGATACGCAGTATTTT.